The 7 T cell receptor beta chains in this list originate from one sample, sequenced in a study of tumor-infiltrating lymphocytes in oesophageal squamous cell carcinoma. In TCRdb, the reads were re-called with MiXCR into one record per CDR3 protein. Of more than 10,000 distinct CDR3 sequences in the sample, around 50% were seen once. Sequencing used blood. These receptors all stem from a female donor with esophageal squamous cell carcinoma.

The genes are TRBV7-4 and TRBJ1-4, with D tentatively TRBD1 (5 bases). CDR1 and CDR2 from the germline V gene are SGHVT and SQSDAQ. This CDR3 region has 15 residues. With 7 bases removed from V and 14 bases from J, the gap between germline ends came to 26 bases. The CDR3 here is CASTPGDLSTDTLFF. Here the CDR3 DNA reads TGTGCCAGCACCCCCGGGGACCTCAGCACGGATACGCTGTTTTTT.

With regard to this clonotype: One end of the junction does not line up with germline, which may come from a read error. The chain employs TRBV7-8 and TRBJ2-6, with D possibly being TRBD2 (5 bases). This CDR3 region has 18 residues. The germline gives CDR1 SGHVS, CDR2 FQNEAQ. Here the CDR3 DNA reads TGTGCCGGCAGCTTACGAGGGCTGGATTTTTCTGGGGCCAACGTCCTGACTTTC. Translated, it gives CAGSLRGLDFSGANVLTF.

This clonotype was detected once. The rearrangement uses TRBV6-1 and TRBJ2-7; 7 positions match TRBD1. Judging by the DNA end, TRBJ2-5 fits better; the J call may be wrong. Germline V gene lookup returns CDR1 MNHNS and CDR2 SASEGT. This CDR3 region has 14 residues. CDR3 sequence reads: CASRLAGGVETQYF. CDR3 sequence (DNA): TGTGCCAGCAGGCTAGCAGGGGGAGTGGAGACCCAGTACTTC.

J is TRBJ2-3 and V is TRBV20-1, with 14 bases aligning to TRBD2. The CDR3 totals 18 residues. Germline trimming cut 0 bases from V and 6 bases from J; bases unmatched to any gene: 11. Germline loops: CDR1 DFQATT, CDR2 SNEGSKA (reference sequence). The DNA for the CDR3 is TGCAGTGCTAGAGACTCCGGGACTAGCGGGAGACTTTGGGATACGCAGTATTTT. As protein: CSARDSGTSGRLWDTQYF.

Regarding this clonotype: One end of the junction varies from germline; a read error may be responsible. The J gene is TRBJ2-7, the V gene TRBV7-6; tentatively, D is TRBD1 (6 bases). Looked up from germline, CDR1 is SGHVS and CDR2 is FNYEAQ. The CDR3 loop spans 13 amino acids. The CDR3 here is CASSSGWDNEQYF. Written as DNA, the CDR3 is TGTGCTAGCAGCTCCGGTTGGGACAATGAGCAGTACTTC.

The chain combines TRBV7-6 with TRBJ2-3; 14 nucleotides align to TRBD2. Germline values: CDR1 SGHVS, CDR2 FNYEAQ. CDR3 size: 16 residues. Unmatched junction bases numbered 6, after V lost 5 bases and J lost 5 bases. CDR3 coding DNA: TGTGCCAGCAGCCTAGGGACTAGCGGGAGCCTAGATACGCAGTATTTT. Translation: CASSLGTSGSLDTQYF.

The rearrangement uses TRBV7-6 and TRBJ1-3, with 7 bases that match TRBD1. V shed 5 bases and J 6 bases; nucleotides not matched to a gene: 7. The CDR3 is 14 residues long. The germline V gene has CDR1 SGHVS and CDR2 FNYEAQ. CDR3 sequence (DNA): TGTGCCAGCAGCCAAGGGACAGTATTAAACACCATATATTTT. This sequence encodes CASSQGTVLNTIYF.